Below are 18 T cell receptor beta chains sequenced from a single sample in a study of shared clonotypes between healthy human individuals. Terminally differentiated effector memory CD45RA+ cells were left out of the naive CD8 fraction, which was CD45RO-negative and positively selected for CCR7. The protocol was immunoSEQ multiplex PCR, while the TCRdb copy is restricted to in-frame clones and leaves out a portion. The table lists about 2 million clones, roughly 94% of them singletons. Sequencing input: naive CD8+ T cells sorted from blood. The receptor source for this set is a man aged 18 to 29 in good health.

Remarks on this clone: The junction does not match germline at one end; this may be a read error. The chain couples TRBV6-1 to TRBJ2-1; D gene unclear. The CDR3 is 14 residues long. The germline CDR1 and CDR2 sequences are MNHNS and SASEGT. In DNA form, the CDR3 reads TGTGCCATCAGTGCGACCGGGTGGACGGATGAGCAGTTCTTC. It codes for CAISATGWTDEQFF.

Notes on this clone: The identical CDR3 is also encoded by other nucleotide sequences in the sample. This CDR3 is CASSLQGSSYEQYF. CDR3 bases: TGTGCCAGCAGCTTACAGGGGTCGTCCTACGAGCAGTACTTC. This chain connects TRBV5-4 to TRBJ2-7; 7 nucleotides agree with TRBD1. The CDR3 has 14 amino acids. Germline V gene data show CDR1 as SGHNT and CDR2 as YYREEE (reference sequence). V lost 2 bases, J lost 1 base, and 3 bases stayed unmatched. Variable domain in full (rest from reference TRBV5-4 and TRBJ2-7): ETGVTQSPTHLIKTRGQQVTLRCSSQSGHNTVSWYQQALGQGPQFIFQYYREEENGRGNFPPRFSGLQFPNYSSELNVNALELDDSALYLCASSLQGSSYEQYFGPGTRLTVT.

This clone was recorded only once. This rearrangement joins TRBV6-5 to TRBJ2-7; 9 nucleotides line up with TRBD1. V shed 3 bases and J 2 bases; nucleotides not matched to a gene: 5. The CDR3 runs to 15 residues. CDR1 is MNHEY and CDR2 is SVGAGI in the germline V gene. The CDR3 region is CASSYARDRAYEQYF. DNA of the CDR3: TGTGCCAGCAGTTATGCCCGGGACAGGGCCTACGAGCAGTACTTC.

The chain is built from TRBV19 and TRBJ2-1; D not resolved. CDR3 length: 13 amino acids. CDR1 LNHDA and CDR2 SQIVND come from the germline V gene (reference sequence). V dropped 4 bases and J dropped 5 bases, with 9 bases sitting between them. The CDR3 nucleotides read TGTGCCAGTAGTAGCGCTGGGGACAATGAGCAGTTCTTC. Amino acid sequence: CASSSAGDNEQFF.

The chain joins TRBV6-5 to TRBJ2-2; D not resolved. The V and J ends lost 2 bases and 7 bases respectively, with 11 bases between them. In germline, CDR1 is MNHEY, CDR2 SVGAGI. This CDR3 is 14 amino acids long. The CDR3 reads CASSYGESVGELFF. The CDR3, as DNA: TGTGCCAGCAGTTACGGAGAGTCGGTCGGGGAGCTGTTTTTT.

The chain combines TRBV2 with TRBJ2-3; 10 nucleotides line up with TRBD1. V trimming: 6 bases; J trimming: 0 bases; junction bases outside the gene matches: 9. Looked up from germline, CDR1 is SNHLY and CDR2 is FYNNEI. This CDR3 spans 17 amino acids. The CDR3 region is CASSPGQGTSSTDTQYF. CDR3 DNA sequence: TGTGCCAGCAGCCCGGGACAGGGGACCTCTAGCACAGATACGCAGTATTTT.

The J gene is TRBJ1-2, the V gene TRBV25-1; D is uncertain. Trimming removed 3 bases at V and 8 bases at J, with 13 bases between. The CDR3 consists of 13 residues. From germline, CDR1 is MGHDK and CDR2 SYGVNS. The CDR3 bases are TGTGCCAGCAGTGAGCTAGGGTTTTACGGCTACACCTTC. Encoded protein: CASSELGFYGYTF.

This rearrangement joins TRBV27 to TRBJ2-7, with 10 bases that match TRBD2. V lost 6 bases, J lost 0 bases, and 5 bases stayed unmatched. The CDR3 consists of 15 residues. From germline, CDR1 is MNHEY and CDR2 SMNVEV (reference sequence). CDR3 DNA: TGTGCCAGCAGCCCCGGGACTAGCGTCTCCTACGAGCAGTACTTC. It translates to CASSPGTSVSYEQYF.

This rearrangement joins TRBV25-1 to TRBJ2-7, with D possibly called TRBD1 or TRBD2 (5 bases each). V dropped 7 bases and J dropped 3 bases, with 13 bases sitting between them. CDR3 length: 13 residues. Germline-derived CDR1 and CDR2 are MGHDK and SYGVNS. CDR3 sequence reads: CASKQAGSYEQYF. The DNA of the CDR3 is TGTGCCAGCAAGCAGGCAGGGAGCTACGAGCAGTACTTC.

Details on this clone: A read error is likely, as this CDR3 ends without the conserved phenylalanine or tryptophan. No DNA is shown, since the ends of the CDR3 on it are uncertain; the CDR3 is the one TCRdb lists. The V gene is TRBV6-4, the J gene TRBJ2-7; the table assigns TRBD2, which was not confirmed against the DNA. CDR1 and CDR2 from the germline V gene are MRHNA and SNTAGT. The CDR3 numbers 12 amino acids, ends counted. CDR3 residues: CASILLEEAAGS.

V and J are TRBV10-1 and TRBJ2-7; D remains ambiguous. CDR1 WNHNN and CDR2 SYGVQD come from the germline V gene (reference sequence). Trimming cost V 0 bases and J 7 bases, with 13 bases left between them. The CDR3 has 14 amino acids. The CDR3, as DNA: TGCGCCAGCAGTGAGTCCCCCCAGTTGGAAGAGCAGTACTTC. Protein: CASSESPQLEEQYF.

This clone has a single count. The chain carries TRBV30 and TRBJ2-7; D may be TRBD2 (6 bases). Germline values: CDR1 GTSNPN, CDR2 SVGIG (reference sequence). The V end was cut by 4 bases, the J end by 7 bases, with 14 bases between. The CDR3 is 12 amino acids. The CDR3 DNA follows: TGTGCCTGGACCCCCACGGGGGAAGAGCAGTACTTC. Translation gives CAWTPTGEEQYF.

This clone is a singleton in its sample. The chain recombines TRBV11-3 with TRBJ2-2; D remains unclear. Trimming took 5 bases from V and 6 from J, leaving 7 bases between them. CDR3 length: 12 amino acids. CDR1 and CDR2 from the germline V gene are SGHNT and YENEEA. The CDR3 DNA reads as TGTGCCAGCAGCCTTACCCCCGGGGAGCTGTTTTTT. The encoded protein is CASSLTPGELFF.

CDR3 in DNA: TGTGCCATCAGTGAACCCGGGACAGGCCAGAATTCACCCCTCCACTTT. Its translation: CAISEPGTGQNSPLHF. J is TRBJ1-6 and V is TRBV10-3, with 8 bases lining up with TRBD1. Germline CDR1 ENHRY, CDR2 SYGVKD. The CDR3 is made up of 16 amino acids. V was pared by 3 bases and J by 7 bases, with 8 bases of the junction left unmatched.

This clone was counted a single time. Written as DNA, the CDR3 is TGTGCCAGCAGCTTATATTCGGGGGCTTACGAAAAACTGTTTTTT. Translation: CASSLYSGAYEKLFF. This sequence joins TRBV7-2 and TRBJ1-4, with a possible D match to TRBD1 (6 bases). The CDR3 covers 15 residues. Germline CDR1 is SGHTA and CDR2 is FQGNSA. V lost 2 bases and J lost 8, with 15 bases in between.

Points on this clone: Additional DNA sequences in this sample encode the identical CDR3. The chain links TRBV27 to TRBJ2-7, with 8 bases identical to TRBD1. This CDR3 is 14 amino acids long. Germline V CDR1 and CDR2: MNHEY, SMNVEV (reference sequence). J lost 3 bases, V lost 4 bases, and 5 bases had no gene match. For the CDR3, the DNA is TGTGCCAGCAGTTCAGGGGGCGCTGACTACGAGCAGTACTTC. As protein: CASSSGGADYEQYF.

This clone turned up a few times. The chain has TRBV10-1 and TRBJ2-7; the D gene is possibly TRBD1 (6 bases). The CDR3 spans 12 residues. V was trimmed by 6 bases and J by 5 bases, leaving 11 bases between them. Germline V lookup: CDR1 WNHNN, CDR2 SYGVQD (reference sequence). The CDR3 region has the DNA TGCGCCAGCAGCGACAGGCCCCACGAGCAGTACTTC. Protein product: CASSDRPHEQYF.

The chain couples TRBV2 to TRBJ2-1; no reliable D call. The V end lost 1 base, the J end lost 0 bases, and 7 bases lay between the germline ends. CDR1 is SNHLY, CDR2 FYNNEI, per germline. This CDR3 comprises 15 residues. As DNA, the CDR3 is TGTGCCAGCAGTGAAGGACGGAACTCCTACAATGAGCAGTTCTTC. It encodes CASSEGRNSYNEQFF.